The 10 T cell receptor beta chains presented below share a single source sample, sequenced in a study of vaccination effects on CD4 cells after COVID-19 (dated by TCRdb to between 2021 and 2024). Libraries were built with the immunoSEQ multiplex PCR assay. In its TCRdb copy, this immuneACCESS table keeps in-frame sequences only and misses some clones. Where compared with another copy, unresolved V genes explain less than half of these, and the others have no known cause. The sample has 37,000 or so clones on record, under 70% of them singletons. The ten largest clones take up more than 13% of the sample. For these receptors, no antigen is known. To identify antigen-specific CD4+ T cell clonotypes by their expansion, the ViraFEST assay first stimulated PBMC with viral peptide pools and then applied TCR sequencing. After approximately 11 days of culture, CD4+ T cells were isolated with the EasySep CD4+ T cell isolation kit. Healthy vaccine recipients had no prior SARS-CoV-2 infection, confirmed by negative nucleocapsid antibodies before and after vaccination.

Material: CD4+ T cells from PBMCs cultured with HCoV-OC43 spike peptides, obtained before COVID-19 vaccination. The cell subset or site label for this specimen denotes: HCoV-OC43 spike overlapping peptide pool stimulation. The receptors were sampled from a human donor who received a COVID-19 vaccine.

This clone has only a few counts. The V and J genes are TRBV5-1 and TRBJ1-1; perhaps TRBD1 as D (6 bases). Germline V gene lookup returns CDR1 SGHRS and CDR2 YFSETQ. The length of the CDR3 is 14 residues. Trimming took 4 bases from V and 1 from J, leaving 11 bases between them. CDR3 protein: CASSTGQGNTEAFF. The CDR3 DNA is TGCGCCAGCAGCACAGGGCAAGGGAACACTGAAGCTTTCTTT.

Here the CDR3 reads CATSPGTAHYEQYF. For the CDR3, the DNA is TGTGCCACCAGTCCAGGGACGGCACATTACGAGCAGTACTTC. This chain joins TRBV24-1 and TRBJ2-7; D may be TRBD1 or TRBD2 (5 bases each). The CDR3 has 14 amino acids. Trimming pared 6 bases from V and 4 bases from J, leaving 15 bases between. In germline, CDR1 is KGHDR, CDR2 SFDVKD.

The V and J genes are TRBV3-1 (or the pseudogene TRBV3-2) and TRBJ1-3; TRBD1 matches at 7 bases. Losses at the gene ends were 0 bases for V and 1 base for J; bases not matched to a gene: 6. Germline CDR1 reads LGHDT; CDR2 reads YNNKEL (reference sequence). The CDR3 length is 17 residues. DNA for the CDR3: TGTGCCAGCAGCCAAGATTTTGCGACAGGGTCTGGAAACACCATATATTTT. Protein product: CASSQDFATGSGNTIYF.

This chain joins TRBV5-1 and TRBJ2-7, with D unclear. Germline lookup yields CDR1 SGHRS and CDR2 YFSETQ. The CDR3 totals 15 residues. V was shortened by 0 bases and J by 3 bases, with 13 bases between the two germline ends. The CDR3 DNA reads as TGCGCCAGCAGCTTGGGGCGGACCGGGTTCTACGAGCAGTACTTC. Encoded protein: CASSLGRTGFYEQYF.

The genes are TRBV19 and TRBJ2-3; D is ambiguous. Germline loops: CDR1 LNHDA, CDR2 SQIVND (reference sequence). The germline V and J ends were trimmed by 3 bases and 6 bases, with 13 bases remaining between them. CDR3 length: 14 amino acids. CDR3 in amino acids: CASSIRLQFDTQYF. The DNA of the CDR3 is TGTGCCAGTAGTATCCGACTCCAATTCGATACGCAGTATTTT.

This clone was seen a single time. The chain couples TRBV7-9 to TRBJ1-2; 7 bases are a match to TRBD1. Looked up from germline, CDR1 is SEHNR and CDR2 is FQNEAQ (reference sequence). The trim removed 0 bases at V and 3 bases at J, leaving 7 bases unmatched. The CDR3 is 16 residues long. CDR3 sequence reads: CASSLAQGERDYGYTF. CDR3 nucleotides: TGTGCCAGCAGCTTAGCGCAGGGGGAGAGGGACTATGGCTACACCTTC.

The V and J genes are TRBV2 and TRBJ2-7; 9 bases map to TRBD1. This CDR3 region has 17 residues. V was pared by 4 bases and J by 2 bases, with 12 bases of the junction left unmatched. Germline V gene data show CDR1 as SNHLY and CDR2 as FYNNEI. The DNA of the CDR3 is TGTGCCAGCAGTGGTAGGACAGGGGCCACTTTAACCTACGAGCAGTACTTC. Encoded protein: CASSGRTGATLTYEQYF.

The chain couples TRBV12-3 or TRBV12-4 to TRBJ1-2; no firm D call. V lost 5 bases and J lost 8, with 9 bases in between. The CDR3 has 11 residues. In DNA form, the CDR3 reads TGTGCCAGCAGTCTATTGGGCGGCTACACCTTC. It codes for CASSLLGGYTF.

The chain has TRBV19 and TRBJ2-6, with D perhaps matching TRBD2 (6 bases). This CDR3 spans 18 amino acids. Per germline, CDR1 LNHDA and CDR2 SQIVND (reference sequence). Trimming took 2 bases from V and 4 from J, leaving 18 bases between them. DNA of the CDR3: TGTGCCAGTAGTATATACGGACTGGCGGGATCCGGGGCCAACGTCCTGACTTTC. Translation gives CASSIYGLAGSGANVLTF.

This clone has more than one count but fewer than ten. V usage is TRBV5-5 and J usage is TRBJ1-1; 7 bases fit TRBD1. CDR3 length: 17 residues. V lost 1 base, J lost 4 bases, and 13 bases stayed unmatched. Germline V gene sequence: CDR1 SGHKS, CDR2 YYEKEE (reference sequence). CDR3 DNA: TGTGCCAGCAGCTTGTGGGCAGGGGGGGACCCGAGCACTGAAGCTTTCTTT. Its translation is CASSLWAGGDPSTEAFF. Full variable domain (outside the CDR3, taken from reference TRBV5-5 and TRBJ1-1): DAGVTQSPTHLIKTRGQQVTLRCSPISGHKSVSWYQQVLGQGPQFIFQYYEKEERGRGNFPDRFSARQFPNYSSELNVNALLLGDSALYLCASSLWAGGDPSTEAFFGQGTRLTVV.